The 20 T cell receptor beta chains below all came from one sample that was sequenced in a study of response to subunit inactivated influenza vaccine. TCRdb re-called the RT-PCR reads with MiXCR, one entry per CDR3 protein. The table records 530,000 or so distinct CDR3 sequences, roughly 23% of them present only once. The sequencing used CD4+ T cells sorted from PBMCs, collected about 5 days after vaccination. The receptors were sampled from a man in his forties or fifties who received an inactivated influenza vaccine.

The chain has TRBV5-5 and TRBJ2-2, with D tentatively TRBD1 (5 bases). CDR3 length equals 15 residues. Trimming shortened V by 4 bases and J by 2 bases, and 12 bases separated the two germline ends. Per the germline V gene, CDR1 is SGHKS and CDR2 is YYEKEE (reference sequence). This chain's CDR3 is CASSVTVTNTGELFF. The CDR3 bases are TGTGCCAGCAGCGTGACAGTAACCAACACCGGGGAGCTGTTTTTT.

The chain carries TRBV20-1 and TRBJ2-3; TRBD2 is a possible D gene (5 bases). Trimming stripped 5 bases from V and 0 bases from J, with 12 bases between. This CDR3 has 14 amino acids. CDR1 DFQATT and CDR2 SNEGSKA come from the germline V gene (reference sequence). The CDR3 nucleotides are TGCAGTGCTGGAGGCAGTGCTAGCACAGATACGCAGTATTTT. Its translation: CSAGGSASTDTQYF.

The V call is TRBV29-1, the J call TRBJ2-2; 8 positions match TRBD2. The germline V gene has CDR1 SQVTM and CDR2 ANQGSEA. The CDR3 is 14 residues long. V lost 5 bases, J lost 2 bases, and 4 bases stayed unmatched. The CDR3 loop is CSVTSGLNTGELFF. The CDR3, as DNA: TGCAGCGTTACTAGCGGACTTAACACCGGGGAGCTGTTTTTT.

CDR3 sequence reads: CASSVAYANTGELFF. In DNA, the CDR3 is TGTGCCAGCAGCGTAGCTTACGCGAACACCGGGGAGCTGTTTTTT. The chain couples TRBV9 to TRBJ2-2; D is uncertain. The CDR3 runs 15 residues. Germline CDR1 is SGDLS and CDR2 is YYNGEE. The V and J ends lost 0 bases and 0 bases respectively, with 6 bases between them.

This clonotype has a count of ten or more. This chain links TRBV5-6 with TRBJ1-2, with D hard to call. This CDR3 has 12 residues. V lost 2 bases, J lost 8 bases, and 10 bases lay in between. CDR1 and CDR2 (germline): SGHDT, YYEEEE. The CDR3, as DNA: TGTGCCAGCAGCTTCGGTTTAAGGGGCTACACCTTC. Translating it yields CASSFGLRGYTF.

This clonotype occurred a few times. V usage is TRBV7-9 and J usage is TRBJ2-5; a weak D match, TRBD1 (6 bases). V lost 4 bases, J lost 0 bases, and 15 bases lay in between. Germline CDR1 is SEHNR and CDR2 is FQNEAQ (reference sequence). The CDR3 extends over 16 amino acids. Here the CDR3 reads CASSSGRGEYQETQYF. Here the CDR3 DNA reads TGTGCCAGCAGCTCCGGCAGGGGAGAGTACCAAGAGACCCAGTACTTC.

DNA for the CDR3: TGTGCCAGCAGCCAAGAGTGGGGGAAAAGCTACAATGAGCAGTTCTTC. Encoded protein: CASSQEWGKSYNEQFF. The rearrangement links TRBV14 to TRBJ2-1, with D perhaps being TRBD1 or TRBD2 (5 bases each). From germline, CDR1 is SGHDN and CDR2 FVKESK. This CDR3 contains 16 residues. V was shortened by 0 bases and J by 3 bases, with 12 bases between the two germline ends.

V usage is TRBV6-2 or TRBV6-3 and J usage is TRBJ2-7, with TRBD1 as a possible D gene (5 bases). Germline V CDR1 and CDR2: MNHEY, SVGEGT. CDR3 length: 13 residues. The V gene lost 5 bases and the J gene lost 6 bases, with 14 bases spanning the gap. The CDR3 nucleotides are TGTGCCAGCAGTCCTAGGGGCAGGGTCGAGCAGTACTTC. It translates to CASSPRGRVEQYF.

The chain employs TRBV4-2 and TRBJ1-4; 7 bases match TRBD1. The CDR3 is made up of 15 amino acids. Germline V lookup: CDR1 LGHNA, CDR2 YNFKEQ. V was clipped by 0 bases and J by 6 bases; unmatched bases: 4. CDR3: CASSQDVQGYEKLFF. The CDR3 region has the DNA TGTGCCAGCAGCCAAGATGTACAGGGGTATGAAAAACTGTTTTTT.

There are a few counts of this clonotype. V gene TRBV6-1 combines with J gene TRBJ1-1; no clear D. V lost 6 bases to trimming and J lost 1 base, with 9 bases between them. Germline lookup yields CDR1 MNHNS and CDR2 SASEGT. The CDR3 is made up of 13 amino acids. The CDR3: CASSHRQNTEAFF. The CDR3 nucleotides are TGTGCCAGCAGCCACCGACAGAACACTGAAGCTTTCTTT.

The CDR3, as DNA: TGTGCCAGCAGCCAATTGGGACAGGGGCTGAACACCGGGGAGCTGTTTTTT. Its translation: CASSQLGQGLNTGELFF. The chain uses TRBV28 and TRBJ2-2; TRBD1 matches 10 bases. V lost 6 bases and J lost 1; bases outside the gene matches: 8. This CDR3 contains 17 residues. From germline, CDR1 is MDHEN and CDR2 SYDVKM. Looking up the rest from reference TRBV28 and TRBJ2-2 gives the full variable domain: DVKVTQSSRYLVKRTGEKVFLECVQDMDHENMFWYRQDPGLGLRLIYFSYDVKMKEKGDIPEGYSVSREKKERFSLILESASTNQTSMYLCASSQLGQGLNTGELFFGEGSRLTVL.

V gene TRBV7-3 combines with J gene TRBJ2-2; TRBD2 agrees at 11 bases. The CDR3 totals 18 residues. The J segment lost 4 bases and the V segment lost 5 bases, leaving 12 bases of the junction unmatched. The germline CDR1 and CDR2 sequences are SGHTA and FQGTGA. The CDR3 protein is CASSLLAGEAVGTGELFF. CDR3 sequence (DNA): TGTGCCAGCAGCCTACTAGCGGGAGAGGCCGTCGGCACCGGGGAGCTGTTTTTT.

There are many counts of this clonotype. The V call is TRBV27, the J call TRBJ1-6; the D gene is possibly TRBD1 (5 bases). The CDR3 sequence is 14 residues long. Trimming removed 6 bases at V and 7 bases at J, with 13 bases between. Germline CDR1 reads MNHEY; CDR2 reads SMNVEV (reference sequence). The CDR3 sequence: CASSPGRWNSPLHF. CDR3 bases: TGTGCCAGCAGCCCGGGACGGTGGAATTCACCCCTCCACTTT.

The genes are TRBV5-1 and TRBJ2-3; 11 positions agree with TRBD2. CDR3 length equals 19 residues. Germline V lookup: CDR1 SGHRS, CDR2 YFSETQ. With V trimmed by 6 bases and J by 0 bases, 15 bases remained unmatched. DNA of the CDR3: TGCGCCAGCAATCCGGGACTAGCGGTGAAGATGACTAGCACAGATACGCAGTATTTT. Translating it yields CASNPGLAVKMTSTDTQYF.

This clonotype was observed a handful of times. The rearrangement joins TRBV20-1 to TRBJ1-1; D remains unclear. Germline values: CDR1 DFQATT, CDR2 SNEGSKA (reference sequence). The CDR3 loop spans 14 amino acids. V was clipped by 4 bases and J by 2 bases, with 14 bases between them. The CDR3 bases are TGCAGTGCTACGTCGATGGGCCGAAACACTGAAGCTTTCTTT. Protein product: CSATSMGRNTEAFF.

This sequence joins TRBV20-1 and TRBJ2-5; 7 bases fit TRBD1. J lost 4 bases, V lost 3 bases, and 5 bases had no gene match. The V gene's germline CDR1 is DFQATT and CDR2 SNEGSKA (reference sequence). This CDR3 is 13 amino acids long. The CDR3 spells CSARETGIETQYF. The CDR3 bases are TGCAGTGCTAGGGAGACAGGGATAGAGACCCAGTACTTC.

The rearrangement links TRBV20-1 to TRBJ2-2; D is perhaps TRBD1 or TRBD2 (5 bases each). There are 12 residues in the CDR3. In germline, CDR1 is DFQATT, CDR2 SNEGSKA (reference sequence). Deletions cut 7 bases from V and 6 bases from J, with 12 bases between. DNA of the CDR3: TGCAGTGGGGGGATGGGGCCCGGGGAGCTGTTTTTT. It encodes CSGGMGPGELFF.

This clonotype was counted only a few times. The chain joins TRBV6-1 to TRBJ2-2; tentative D call: TRBD2 (5 bases). The CDR3 totals 16 residues. The V gene's germline CDR1 is MNHNS and CDR2 SASEGT. Trimming removed 6 bases from V and 3 bases from J, with 17 bases in between. CDR3 nucleotides: TGTGCCAGCAGCCGGACTCCGGGGAAGGACACCGGGGAGCTGTTTTTT. This gives the protein CASSRTPGKDTGELFF.

The chain has TRBV12-3 or TRBV12-4 and TRBJ2-1; the D is unclear. Between the trimmed V and J ends, which lost 3 bases and 0 bases, there was a span of 9 bases. The CDR3 has 15 residues. The DNA of the CDR3 is TGTGCCAGCAGTTTGACCCCGAGCTCCTACAATGAGCAGTTCTTC. Translation gives CASSLTPSSYNEQFF.

V is TRBV20-1 and J is TRBJ2-7; no reliable D call. V lost 3 bases, J lost 6 bases, and 12 bases lay in between. In germline, CDR1 is DFQATT, CDR2 SNEGSKA (reference sequence). The CDR3 contains 12 residues. The CDR3 is CSARGPAGEQYF. CDR3 sequence (DNA): TGCAGTGCTAGGGGCCCCGCCGGCGAGCAGTACTTC.